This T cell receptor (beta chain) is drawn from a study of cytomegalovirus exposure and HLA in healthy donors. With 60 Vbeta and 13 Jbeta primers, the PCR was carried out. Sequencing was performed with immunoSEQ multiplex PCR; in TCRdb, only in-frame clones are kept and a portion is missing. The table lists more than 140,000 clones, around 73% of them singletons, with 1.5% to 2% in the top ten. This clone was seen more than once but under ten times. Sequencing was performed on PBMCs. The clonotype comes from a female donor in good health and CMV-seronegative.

The CDR3 reads CASSQPGGLNTEAFF. The CDR3 bases are TGTGCCAGCAGCCAACCAGGGGGCCTGAACACTGAAGCTTTCTTT. The chain joins TRBV4-2 to TRBJ1-1, with 8 bases fitting TRBD1. From germline, CDR1 is LGHNA and CDR2 YNFKEQ. Trimming at V came to 2 bases and at J to 0 bases, leaving 2 bases not matched to a gene. There are 15 residues in the CDR3.